This T cell receptor beta chain was profiled in a study of control samples from healthy donors and cancer patients. Sequenced by immunoSEQ multiplex PCR; TCRdb stores in-frame clones only, minus some. The table lists 78,000 or so clones, about 88% of them singletons, with around 5.7% in the top ten. This CDR3 spans 13 amino acids. Germline V gives CDR1 SGDLS, CDR2 YYNGEE. Trimming shortened V by 2 bases and J by 0 bases, and 5 bases separated the two germline ends. What was sequenced was blood. The chain couples TRBV9 to TRBJ1-1; no reliable D call. The receptor was derived from a woman aged 50 to 65 in good health. The CDR3 spells CASSVGMNTEAFF. CDR3 sequence (DNA): TGTGCCAGCAGCGTGGGTATGAACACTGAAGCTTTCTTT.